This TCR beta chain was found in a study of blood T cell repertoires in COVID-19 (dated by TCRdb to 2019 to 2021). About the full investigation: Samples from collaborators originated in the United States, Italy and Spain and spanned both the acute and convalescent phases of COVID-19. The material from the prospective study consisted of cDNA or gDNA derived from T cells, B-cell-depleted T cells, or PBMCs. The dataset comprised deeply sampled blood TCRbeta repertoires from subjects exposed to, actively infected with, or recovered from COVID-19. A freely available public database, intended as a resource for researchers studying the immune response to SARS-CoV-2, is where the repertoires were released. Samples were obtained from the ongoing ImmuneRACE study (first 160 participants) and from over a thousand subjects provided by 6 global collaborators. A de-identified subject ID, COVID-19 status, age in years and sex were almost always included in the sample metadata. Where HLA class I and class II types were available, the types were taken from metadata supplied by the sample provider, not from assay-based typing. General conclusions and limits of the study: The amount of clinical and demographic metadata varied by source and participant and was provided uncurated.

Only a few counts were recorded for this clone. Its specific antigen is unknown. Per-base qualities were not stored, and no clone one base away is much larger. Compared with germline, V lacks 3 bases and J lacks 2 bases; bases without a gene match: 6. From the cysteine through the phenylalanine, the CDR3 covers 15 amino acids. Only the CDR3 portion is preserved as DNA: 45 bases, with reading frame beginning at the first base. CDR1 and CDR2 (SGHNT, YYREEE) derive from the germline V gene (reference sequence). TCRbeta CDR3 regions were amplified from genomic DNA using the immunoSEQ Assay, a bias-controlled multiplex PCR. In the paper's pipeline: The number of nucleated cells in each sample was estimated by amplification of reference gene primers within the assay. To quantify the absolute abundance of each unique TCRbeta CDR3 rearrangement, sequence reads were collapsed and filtered. Productive Simpson clonality was computed per sample as the square root of Simpson's diversity index over productive rearrangements. The immuneACCESS repertoire file appears here via TCRdb, limited to in-frame rearrangements. These files lack a portion of the clones; in checked studies, under half of the deficit traces to unresolved V genes, and the cause of the others is not known. Clone size and V and J calls were adopted from that table, with D and trimming inferred from the DNA. This sample gives about 100,000 clones in total; less than 85% of them show up just once. The ten largest clones represent 1.5% to 2% of the sample.

Collaborating institutions collected whole blood in K2EDTA tubes following their own protocols. For TCRbeta analysis, collaborators shipped samples as frozen whole blood, isolated PBMCs, or DNA extracted from either of those sample types. This sequence uses TRBV5-4 and TRBJ2-5; a stretch of 8 junction bases matches TRBD1. The source is a woman in her 70s with active or convalescent COVID-19. The sequenced material came from peripheral blood. The DNA reads as follows: TGTGCCAGCAGCTGGTTCGGGACAGGACAAGAGACCCAGTACTTC. It specifies CASSWFGTGQETQYF.